The text below deals with one TCR beta chain. Its antigen is unidentified. This table comes from immunoSEQ multiplex PCR, and its TCRdb copy is limited to in-frame clones, with some not included. The table includes about 450,000 clones, nearly 90% detected once. This specimen comes from a study of Ad26.COV2.S vaccination and SARS-CoV-2 variants. Study-level background: A participant enrolled in the COV1001 Ad26.COV2.S trial arm provided the sample. Findings of the study overall: Those who received the vaccine showed greater spike-specific TCR breadth than those given placebo. Those who received vaccine or placebo ended up with similar non-spike TCR breadth. TCR breadth and depth analyses may have underestimated total T cell responses.

CDR1 is LGHNA, CDR2 YSLEER, per germline. V lost 6 bases and J 5 bases, leaving 7 bases between the germline ends. The length of the CDR3 is 11 residues. Documented treatment: roughly 18 received Ad26.COV2.S at low or high dose, single or two shots; several received placebo; per-sample allocation not given. Day 63 after the first vaccine or placebo injection was the time point for sampling. The chain carries TRBV4-3 and TRBJ1-2; no definite D call. The material was peripheral blood, obtained in a trial of Ad26.COV2.S vaccine versus placebo. This clonotype originated in a person aged 18-65 years who received the Ad26.COV2.S COVID-19 vaccine or a placebo. The CDR3 reads CASRGGYGYTF. CDR3 bases: TGCGCCAGCAGGGGTGGGTATGGCTACACCTTC.